This T cell receptor (beta chain) was obtained from a study of blood T cells in healthy people across ages. Trimming took off 3 bases at V and 2 bases at J, with 8 bases between the two ends. CDR1 MDHEN and CDR2 SYDVKM come from the germline V gene. The CDR3 runs 15 residues. A second PCR of about 7 to 12 cycles used a sample-barcoded 5' primer and a J-beta primer mix. TCRdb processed the 5' RACE reads anew with MiXCR; each CDR3 protein has one entry. The data contain about 600,000 distinct CDR3 sequences, 40% to 50% of them singletons. The specimen was blood. The J gene is TRBJ2-6, the V gene TRBV28, with D hard to call. The clonotype originates from a man older than 75 in good health. The CDR3 loop reads CASSFIGTGANVLTF. In nucleotides, the CDR3 is TGTGCCAGCAGTTTTATAGGGACTGGGGCCAACGTCCTGACTTTC.